This record looks at one T cell receptor (beta chain) sequence and its context. What it recognizes is unknown. MiXCR was run by TCRdb on the reads, yielding one entry per CDR3 protein. There are around 710,000 distinct CDR3 sequences in the sample; 25% to 30% occur only once, and over 10% lies in the top ten. The source of the sample is a study of T cell repertoires in cytomegalovirus infection. Germline CDR1 and CDR2: MGHRA and YSYEKL. With 4 bases clipped from V and 5 bases from J, the junction kept 9 bases outside the gene matches. This CDR3 comprises 17 residues. The chain is built from TRBV4-1 and TRBJ2-1, with TRBD2 matching over 12 bases. The clonotype comes from a human donor in good health (CMV status not recorded). Some clones in this sample may be carry-over from other donors' samples. The specimen comprised cultured CD8+ T cells from PBMCs, sampled from culture after CMV antigen stimulation. Written as DNA, the CDR3 is TGCGCCAGCAGCCGACGTCTAGCGGGGGGGCCTGACAATGAGCAGTTCTTC. The encoded protein is CASSRRLAGGPDNEQFF.